This passage covers 15 T cell receptor beta chains from one sample sequenced in a study of cytomegalovirus exposure and HLA in healthy donors. PCR employed 60 Vbeta and 13 Jbeta primers. Measured with immunoSEQ multiplex PCR; TCRdb has only the in-frame clones, and not every one. The sample contains 85,000 to 100,000 clones, around three quarters of which appear only once. Sequenced: PBMCs. All receptors come from a male donor in good health and CMV-seropositive.

The chain couples TRBV29-1 to TRBJ2-7, with D uncertain. Germline V gene sequence: CDR1 SQVTM, CDR2 ANQGSEA. Trimming pared 3 bases from V and 4 bases from J, leaving 7 bases between. This CDR3 has 11 residues. CDR3 sequence reads: CSVEYSYEQYF. The CDR3 region has the DNA TGCAGCGTTGAGTATTCTTACGAGCAGTACTTC.

The chain uses TRBV4-1 and TRBJ1-5; perhaps TRBD1 as D (5 bases). Deletions cut 7 bases from V and 6 bases from J, with 16 bases between. The germline V gene encodes CDR1 MGHRA and CDR2 YSYEKL. The CDR3 runs to 14 residues. The DNA for the CDR3 is TGCGCCAGCACCCCGGGACTTTGGGGTCAGCCCCAGCATTTT. Its translation is CASTPGLWGQPQHF.

The chain employs TRBV30 and TRBJ1-6; the D is unclear. V was shortened by 4 bases and J by 7 bases, with 17 bases between the two germline ends. The CDR3 is made up of 15 amino acids. CDR1 and CDR2 (germline): GTSNPN, SVGIG (reference sequence). The CDR3 protein is CAWTKPGGGNSPLHF. The CDR3 DNA reads TGTGCCTGGACCAAACCGGGAGGAGGGAATTCACCCCTCCACTTT.

V usage is TRBV5-1 and J usage is TRBJ2-7; 13 bases match TRBD2. The CDR3 totals 14 residues. The V gene's germline CDR1 is SGHRS and CDR2 YFSETQ. V shed 4 bases and J 3 bases; nucleotides not matched to a gene: 1. CDR3 loop: CASSRLAGGYEQYF. The DNA of the CDR3 is TGCGCCAGCAGCCGACTAGCGGGGGGCTACGAGCAGTACTTC.

V gene TRBV23-1 combines with J gene TRBJ1-2; 8 nucleotides agree with TRBD1. TRBV23-1 is flagged as an ORF with uncertain function. V shed 0 bases and J 7 bases; nucleotides not matched to a gene: 16. The CDR3 totals 18 residues. Here the CDR3 DNA reads TGCGCCAGCAGTCAATCGGTGGAAGGGACGGGACAGGACCGTGGCTACACCTTC. Translating gives CASSQSVEGTGQDRGYTF.

In DNA, the CDR3 is TGTGCCAGTAGTATGAGGGTGGGCCAGGGGATCACTGAAGCTTTCTTT. Translation: CASSMRVGQGITEAFF. This chain joins TRBV19 and TRBJ1-1; the D gene is possibly TRBD1 (6 bases). Trimming took 3 bases from V and 4 from J, leaving 18 bases between them. The CDR3 sequence is 16 residues long. CDR1 and CDR2 (germline): LNHDA, SQIVND (reference sequence).

The CDR3 sequence: CASSTGVGDTQYF. The DNA for the CDR3 is TGTGCCAGCAGTACCGGGGTGGGAGATACGCAGTATTTT. The V gene is TRBV7-6, the J gene TRBJ2-3; D possibly corresponds to TRBD2 (5 bases). CDR1 and CDR2 (germline): SGHVS, FNYEAQ. The CDR3 extends over 13 amino acids. V lost 6 bases, J lost 5 bases, and 12 bases lay in between.

The CDR3 spells CAWSTGGSPLHF. The DNA for the CDR3 is TGTGCCTGGAGTACCGGGGGATCACCCCTCCACTTT. The chain joins TRBV30 to TRBJ1-6; D might be TRBD1 (5 bases). V lost 2 bases, J lost 10 bases, and 9 bases lay in between. The CDR3 is 12 amino acids. Germline CDR1 is GTSNPN and CDR2 is SVGIG (reference sequence).

The chain combines TRBV30 with TRBJ2-2; tentatively, D is TRBD2 (5 bases). CDR3 length: 12 residues. Trimming left V 1 base short and J 5 bases short, with 5 bases between. CDR1 and CDR2 from the germline V gene are GTSNPN and SVGIG (reference sequence). CDR3 amino acids: CAWSAGTGELFF. The CDR3 nucleotides read TGTGCCTGGAGTGCGGGGACCGGGGAGCTGTTTTTT.

The chain combines TRBV18 with TRBJ1-2; 8 bases line up with TRBD1. CDR3 length equals 14 residues. Per germline, CDR1 KGHSH and CDR2 LQKENI. The junction had 8 bases not matched to a gene; V was cut back by 3 bases and J by 8 bases. The CDR3 region has the DNA TGTGCCAGCTCACCCGAGGACAGGGTCCGCGGCTACACCTTC. It codes for CASSPEDRVRGYTF.

This chain links TRBV5-1 with TRBJ1-1; D is ambiguous. The CDR3 runs to 14 residues. Germline V CDR1 and CDR2: SGHRS, YFSETQ. Deletions cut 1 base from V and 0 bases from J, with 7 bases between. CDR3 DNA sequence: TGCGCCAGCAGCTTGATAGACATGAACACTGAAGCTTTCTTT. Translation: CASSLIDMNTEAFF.

The chain couples TRBV27 to TRBJ1-1; D is unclear. The CDR3 spans 13 residues. Trimming took 2 bases from V and 2 from J, leaving 6 bases between them. Germline CDR1 and CDR2: MNHEY and SMNVEV (reference sequence). CDR3 nucleotide sequence: TGTGCCAGCAGTTTAAACAGAAACACTGAAGCTTTCTTT. This encodes CASSLNRNTEAFF.

This chain joins TRBV5-4 and TRBJ2-7, with D maybe TRBD2 (7 bases). Germline values: CDR1 SGHNT, CDR2 YYREEE (reference sequence). CDR3 length: 14 amino acids. V dropped 4 bases and J dropped 7 bases, with 18 bases sitting between them. CDR3 bases: TGTGCCAGCAGCCACGGGGGGCCGGCCGGGGAGCAGTACTTC. It encodes CASSHGGPAGEQYF.

This chain links TRBV30 with TRBJ1-5; perhaps TRBD1 as D (6 bases). V lost 3 bases, J lost 4 bases, and 16 bases lay in between. This CDR3 has 15 residues. Germline CDR1 is GTSNPN and CDR2 is SVGIG (reference sequence). The CDR3 DNA follows: TGTGCCTGGAGCAGGGGCGGGGGCCCGAATCAGCCCCAGCATTTT. Translation gives CAWSRGGGPNQPQHF.

CDR3 coding DNA: TGCGCCAGCAGCCATTCACCGGGACAGGTCGCTGGCTACACCTTC. As protein: CASSHSPGQVAGYTF. The chain has TRBV4-3 and TRBJ1-2, with 8 bases matching TRBD1. From germline, CDR1 is LGHNA and CDR2 YSLEER. The J segment lost 7 bases and the V segment lost 3 bases, leaving 10 bases of the junction unmatched. The CDR3 runs to 15 residues.